The clone carrying this T cell receptor (beta chain) was seen only once. The antigen remains undetermined. The record originates from a study of T cell responses to AZD1222 COVID-19 vaccine. The ends were cut back, 2 bases at V and 1 base at J, with 8 bases in the middle. Germline lookup yields CDR1 SQVTM and CDR2 ANQGSEA. This CDR3 contains 13 residues. Assay: immunoSEQ multiplex PCR; the TCRdb copy retains only in-frame clones and omits some. The sample contains fewer than 180,000 clones, roughly 94% of which appear only once. Study findings and constraints: Seropositivity was recorded at baseline in only a handful of AZD1222 recipients.

The source was peripheral blood, collected on day 0 of AZD1222 vaccination. This chain links TRBV29-1 with TRBJ1-2; D gene uncertain. This clonotype was obtained from an adult in good health. CDR3 in DNA: TGCAGCGTTGAAAACGAGGGTAACTATGGCTACACCTTC. It translates to CSVENEGNYGYTF. Filled out from reference TRBV29-1 and TRBJ1-2, the complete variable domain reads SAVISQKPSRDICQRGTSLTIQCQVDSQVTMMFWYRQQPGQSLTLIATANQGSEATYESGFVIDKFPISRPNLTFSTLTVSNMSPEDSSIYLCSVENEGNYGYTFGSGTRLTVV.